The 23 T cell receptor beta chains given below trace back to one sample, sequenced in a study of T-cell memory formation after mild COVID-19. TCRdb analysed the 5' RACE reads with MiXCR anew, one entry per CDR3 protein. Here the sample spans 300,000 to 350,000 distinct CDR3 sequences, roughly an eighth being singletons. Sequenced: PBMCs or a T cell subset sorted from them (not recorded which). Every receptor here comes from a man aged 18-30 years who had mild COVID-19 (a few samples of this study predate the infection). Cell type and time point are not known.

The chain's CDR3 is CASSFRASGYEQYV. As DNA, the CDR3 is TGTGCCAGCAGTTTCCGGGCGTCAGGATACGAGCAGTACGTC. The rearrangement joins TRBV6-2 or TRBV6-3 to TRBJ2-7; D remains ambiguous. Germline CDR1 MNHEY, CDR2 SVGEGT. V was trimmed by 4 bases and J by 4 bases, leaving 14 bases between them. This CDR3 contains 14 residues.

This clonotype showed up just a few times. The chain joins TRBV18 to TRBJ1-4, with D maybe TRBD1 (5 bases). CDR1 and CDR2 from the germline V gene are KGHSH and LQKENI. The CDR3 has 15 amino acids. The ends were cut back, 3 bases at V and 7 bases at J, with 15 bases in the middle. This CDR3 reads CASSPEGPVGEKLFF. CDR3 in DNA: TGTGCCAGCTCACCTGAGGGACCTGTTGGTGAAAAACTGTTTTTT.

V and J are TRBV7-2 and TRBJ2-1; D possibly uses TRBD1 or TRBD2 (6 bases each). This CDR3 is built from 13 residues. Germline loops: CDR1 SGHTA, CDR2 FQGNSA. Trimming pared 3 bases from V and 9 bases from J, leaving 12 bases between. For the CDR3, the DNA is TGTGCCAGCAGCTTTCCCGGGGGCGTTGAGCAGTTCTTC. It translates to CASSFPGGVEQFF.

The rearrangement joins TRBV6-5 to TRBJ2-5, with a weak D call TRBD1 (6 bases). Per the germline V gene, CDR1 is MNHEY and CDR2 is SVGAGI. V dropped 0 bases and J dropped 12 bases, with 14 bases sitting between them. The CDR3 length is 13 residues. CDR3 in DNA: TGTGCCAGCAGTTACTCGGGGGCGAGGTCCAAGTACTTC. It specifies CASSYSGARSKYF.

Only a few counts were recorded for this clonotype. This chain links TRBV4-2 with TRBJ2-1; TRBD2 matches at 13 bases. Germline V gene lookup returns CDR1 LGHNA and CDR2 YNFKEQ. The CDR3 totals 17 residues. The junction had 8 bases not matched to a gene; V was cut back by 3 bases and J by 6 bases. CDR3 residues: CASSHPPLAGGPNEQFF. The CDR3 bases are TGTGCCAGCAGCCATCCCCCACTAGCGGGGGGGCCCAATGAGCAGTTCTTC.

Only a few counts were recorded for this clonotype. V usage is TRBV4-3 and J usage is TRBJ2-1; tentatively, D is TRBD1 or TRBD2 (7 bases each). This CDR3 spans 17 amino acids. Trimming pared 3 bases from V and 2 bases from J, leaving 17 bases between. Germline lookup yields CDR1 LGHNA and CDR2 YSLEER. CDR3 coding DNA: TGCGCCAGCAGCCATTCCCCGGGGGGACAGCCCTACAATGAGCAGTTCTTC. This encodes CASSHSPGGQPYNEQFF.

There are many counts of this clonotype. The rearrangement links TRBV7-3 to TRBJ2-7; 8 bases are a match to TRBD2. The CDR3 loop spans 14 amino acids. V dropped 2 bases and J dropped 0; count of bases not matched to a gene: 0. Germline-derived CDR1 and CDR2 are SGHTA and FQGTGA. This CDR3 reads CASSLAGGSYEQYF. The CDR3 nucleotides read TGTGCCAGCAGCTTAGCGGGGGGCTCCTACGAGCAGTACTTC.

The chain is built from TRBV9 and TRBJ1-1; D unresolved. V was pared by 4 bases and J by 1 base, with 17 bases between. The germline CDR1 and CDR2 sequences are SGDLS and YYNGEE. The CDR3 has 16 residues. In DNA form, the CDR3 reads TGTGCCAGCAGCACCCAGTCCGGGGTGGGGAACACTGAAGCTTTCTTT. Encoded protein: CASSTQSGVGNTEAFF.

The sample holds a few counts of this clonotype. The rearrangement joins TRBV28 to TRBJ2-6, with D hard to call. The CDR3 extends over 13 amino acids. Germline V gene data show CDR1 as MDHEN and CDR2 as SYDVKM. Trimming pared 6 bases from V and 2 bases from J, leaving 5 bases between. CDR3 nucleotides: TGTGCCAGCAGGACGCCTGGGGCCAACGTCCTGACTTTC. The encoded protein is CASRTPGANVLTF.

Concerning this clonotype: This may arise from a read error, as a much more abundant clone is one base away. The chain uses TRBV12-3 or TRBV12-4 and TRBJ2-7, with D unclear. The CDR3 covers 12 residues. V dropped 6 bases and J dropped 1 base, with 7 bases sitting between them. The CDR3 DNA reads TGTGCCAGCAGCTCGGAATCCTACGAGCAGTACTTC. It yields the protein CASSSESYEQYF.

This clonotype was seen repeatedly, ten times or more. J is TRBJ2-5 and V is TRBV7-2, with TRBD2 matching over 9 bases. The CDR3 runs to 16 residues. V shed 2 bases and J 2 bases; nucleotides not matched to a gene: 6. CDR1 and CDR2 from the germline V gene are SGHTA and FQGNSA. In DNA, the CDR3 is TGTGCCAGCAGCTTATCCCTAGCGGGGAGTCAAGAGACCCAGTACTTC. It encodes CASSLSLAGSQETQYF.

In its sample, this clonotype was seen many times. The gene calls are TRBV7-3 and TRBJ2-2; 8 bases line up with TRBD2. This CDR3 has 15 residues. After removal of 6 bases from V and 4 bases from J, the junction contained 7 bases not matched to a gene. Germline CDR1 and CDR2: SGHTA and FQGTGA. The CDR3 here is CASSWTSSGTGELFF. In DNA form, the CDR3 reads TGTGCCAGCAGTTGGACTAGCTCTGGCACCGGGGAGCTGTTTTTT.

The chain is built from TRBV24-1 and TRBJ2-3; the D is unclear. Germline V gene sequence: CDR1 KGHDR, CDR2 SFDVKD. Trimming pared 3 bases from V and 0 bases from J, leaving 9 bases between. The CDR3 length is 15 residues. CDR3 in DNA: TGTGCCACCAGTGATCGTCTTGATAGCACAGATACGCAGTATTTT. This sequence encodes CATSDRLDSTDTQYF.

This clonotype was counted only a few times. Here the CDR3 DNA reads TGTGCCAGCACCACAGGGCTCTTCTCAGATACGCAGTATTTT. It yields the protein CASTTGLFSDTQYF. The V and J genes are TRBV7-8 and TRBJ2-3; D perhaps matches TRBD1 (6 bases). The CDR3 sequence is 14 residues long. The ends were cut back, 7 bases at V and 4 bases at J, with 15 bases in the middle. CDR1 SGHVS and CDR2 FQNEAQ come from the germline V gene.

In this sample, this clonotype turned up many times. This sequence joins TRBV19 and TRBJ1-1, with D hard to call. The ends were cut back, 3 bases at V and 1 base at J, with 9 bases in the middle. Germline values: CDR1 LNHDA, CDR2 SQIVND (reference sequence). The CDR3 covers 14 residues. The CDR3 DNA reads as TGTGCCAGTAGTATCCTCCCCGGGAACACTGAAGCTTTCTTT. Its translation is CASSILPGNTEAFF. Full variable domain (remainder filled in from reference TRBV19 and TRBJ1-1): DGGITQSPKYLFRKEGQNVTLSCEQNLNHDAMYWYRQDPGQGLRLIYYSQIVNDFQKGDIAEGYSVSREKKESFPLTVTSAQKNPTAFYLCASSILPGNTEAFFGQGTRLTVV.

The chain is built from TRBV7-9 and TRBJ2-3; D is perhaps TRBD2 (7 bases). Between the trimmed V and J ends, which lost 2 bases and 5 bases, there was a span of 23 bases. The germline gives CDR1 SEHNR, CDR2 FQNEAQ (reference sequence). The CDR3 has 18 residues. The CDR3 nucleotides are TGTGCCAGCAGCTTACCGCTCGGCGCGGGGGCCGGGATAGATACGCAGTATTTT. Amino acids: CASSLPLGAGAGIDTQYF.

This clonotype was recorded many times. The CDR3 protein is CASSYSGTGGDTQYF. The DNA for the CDR3 is TGTGCCAGCAGTTACTCGGGGACAGGCGGGGATACGCAGTATTTT. This rearrangement joins TRBV6-5 to TRBJ2-3, with 8 positions matching TRBD1. From germline, CDR1 is MNHEY and CDR2 SVGAGI. V shed 0 bases, J shed 6 bases, and the junction held 5 bases outside the gene matches. The CDR3 runs to 15 residues.

This clonotype was picked up a small number of times. J is TRBJ2-3 and V is TRBV29-1, with 8 positions matching TRBD1. CDR1 is SQVTM and CDR2 is ANQGSEA in the germline V gene. Trimming removed 4 bases from V and 2 bases from J; junction bases left unmatched: 8. This CDR3 has 15 amino acids. CDR3 region: CSVGVNRGITDTQYF. CDR3 DNA sequence: TGCAGCGTTGGGGTAAACAGGGGGATCACAGATACGCAGTATTTT.

The sample holds a few counts of this clonotype. The chain is built from TRBV7-2 and TRBJ2-7; 10 positions agree with TRBD2. Losses at the gene ends were 6 bases for V and 1 base for J; bases not matched to a gene: 6. The CDR3 totals 15 residues. Germline CDR1 SGHTA, CDR2 FQGNSA. The CDR3 loop reads CASSQTSGQSYEQYF. CDR3 nucleotides: TGTGCCAGCAGTCAGACTAGCGGGCAATCCTACGAGCAGTACTTC.

The CDR3 DNA reads TGCAGCGTTGAGGGGGGCCTAAGAGGAGATACGCAGTATTTT. Amino acid sequence: CSVEGGLRGDTQYF. This chain links TRBV29-1 with TRBJ2-3, with D perhaps matching TRBD1 or TRBD2 (6 bases each). The CDR3 sequence is 14 residues long. Trimming stripped 3 bases from V and 5 bases from J, with 15 bases between. Germline V gives CDR1 SQVTM, CDR2 ANQGSEA.

V is TRBV6-2 or TRBV6-3 and J is TRBJ2-3, with D perhaps TRBD1 (5 bases). The germline V gene has CDR1 MNHEY and CDR2 SVGEGT. CDR3 size: 14 residues. The V end was cut by 6 bases, the J end by 6 bases, with 16 bases between. CDR3: CASSASQVADTQYF. The CDR3 region has the DNA TGTGCCAGCAGCGCATCACAGGTTGCCGATACGCAGTATTTT.

This clonotype was seen repeatedly, ten times or more. The chain joins TRBV20-1 to TRBJ1-1; 8 bases line up with TRBD1. The V gene end was trimmed by 0 bases and the J gene end by 3 bases; junction bases not matched to a gene: 6. The germline V gene has CDR1 DFQATT and CDR2 SNEGSKA (reference sequence). This CDR3 is built from 15 residues. The CDR3 here is CSARDPQGADTEAFF. In nucleotides, the CDR3 is TGCAGTGCTAGAGATCCCCAGGGGGCGGACACTGAAGCTTTCTTT.

Only a few counts were recorded for this clonotype. The CDR3 nucleotides read TGTGCCAGCACCGAAGGGGGTTTTTGGCCCGGGGAGCTGTTTTTT. Translation: CASTEGGFWPGELFF. The gene calls are TRBV28 and TRBJ2-2, with D perhaps matching TRBD1 (6 bases). The CDR3 is made up of 15 amino acids. Germline V gene lookup returns CDR1 MDHEN and CDR2 SYDVKM. The V end was cut by 7 bases, the J end by 6 bases, with 18 bases between. Full variable domain (remainder filled in from reference TRBV28 and TRBJ2-2): DVKVTQSSRYLVKRTGEKVFLECVQDMDHENMFWYRQDPGLGLRLIYFSYDVKMKEKGDIPEGYSVSREKKERFSLILESASTNQTSMYLCASTEGGFWPGELFFGEGSRLTVL.